The 26 T cell receptor beta chains in this list originate from one sample, sequenced in a study of STAT3 mutations in large granular lymphocyte leukemia. Study outcomes and limitations: Every T-cell large granular lymphocyte leukemia patient had at least one immunodominant TCR beta clonotype.

Their cognate antigens are unknown. Assay used: immunoSEQ multiplex PCR; TCRdb lists only in-frame clones, some missing. The profile shows roughly 9,400 clones, 92% of them singletons. Sequenced input: peripheral blood mononuclear cells. These receptor sequences come from a man aged 60 to 75 with T-cell large granular lymphocyte leukemia. Some clones in this sample may be carry-over from other donors' samples.

This clone was counted a single time. The rearrangement uses TRBV5-5 and TRBJ2-7; a weak D match, TRBD2 (8 bases). This CDR3 contains 17 residues. Germline V gene sequence: CDR1 SGHKS, CDR2 YYEKEE (reference sequence). V was clipped by 0 bases and J by 1 base, with 17 bases between them. CDR3 sequence (DNA): TGTGCCAGCAGCTTGGAGGCAGGGGGGACTAGGTCCTACGAGCAGTACTTC. Residues: CASSLEAGGTRSYEQYF.

The rearrangement uses TRBV5-6 and TRBJ2-3, with D perhaps given as TRBD1 or TRBD2 (5 bases each). V was cut by 0 bases and J by 6 bases, with 14 bases left in between. The CDR3 spans 15 residues. Germline V CDR1 and CDR2: SGHDT, YYEEEE. The CDR3 nucleotides read TGTGCCAGCAGCTTGGTCGCAGCTGGGGGTGATACGCAGTATTTT. It is translated as CASSLVAAGGDTQYF.

This chain joins TRBV29-1 and TRBJ2-3; D is possibly TRBD1 (6 bases). CDR1 and CDR2 from the germline V gene are SQVTM and ANQGSEA. V shed 7 bases and J shed 0 bases, with 14 bases lying between them. This CDR3 is 14 amino acids long. The DNA for the CDR3 is TGCAGCGGATCCGGGACACCCAGCACAGATACGCAGTATTTT. This encodes CSGSGTPSTDTQYF.

CDR3 residues: CASRNGVGFQQPQHF. The CDR3 DNA reads TGTGCCAGCAGAAACGGGGTGGGGTTCCAACAGCCCCAGCATTTT. The gene calls are TRBV6-6 and TRBJ1-5; D is uncertain. Germline CDR1 and CDR2: MNHNY and SVGAGI (reference sequence). The germline V and J ends were trimmed by 6 bases and 7 bases, with 19 bases remaining between them. This CDR3 has 15 amino acids.

The gene calls are TRBV9 and TRBJ2-1; the match to TRBD2 covers 14 bases. The CDR3 length is 17 residues. V gave up 4 bases and J gave up 7 bases; unmatched junction bases: 10. CDR1 and CDR2 (germline): SGDLS, YYNGEE. The CDR3 sequence: CASSSGTSGRLRNEQFF. In DNA form, the CDR3 reads TGTGCCAGCAGCTCTGGGACTAGCGGGAGATTAAGGAATGAGCAGTTCTTC.

V gene TRBV11-2 combines with J gene TRBJ2-5; 9 nucleotides agree with TRBD2. This CDR3 has 17 residues. CDR1 SGHAT and CDR2 FQNNGV come from the germline V gene. J lost 2 bases, V lost 0 bases, and 7 bases had no gene match. In DNA form, the CDR3 reads TGTGCCAGCAGCTTAGATAGTGGCGGGAGGGGGCAAGAGACCCAGTACTTC. Amino acids: CASSLDSGGRGQETQYF. The full variable domain, rest sourced from reference TRBV11-2 and TRBJ2-5, is EAGVAQSPRYKIIEKRQSVAFWCNPISGHATLYWYQQILGQGPKLLIQFQNNGVVDDSQLPKDRFSAERLKGVDSTLKIQPAKLEDSAVYLCASSLDSGGRGQETQYFGPGTRLLVL.

The rearrangement links TRBV4-3 to TRBJ1-2; TRBD1 is a possible D gene (6 bases). The CDR3 is 16 amino acids. V was cut by 0 bases and J by 0 bases, with 11 bases left in between. In germline, CDR1 is LGHNA, CDR2 YSLEER. CDR3 amino acids: CASSQEPGAANYGYTF. The CDR3 nucleotides are TGCGCCAGCAGCCAAGAGCCGGGGGCAGCTAACTATGGCTACACCTTC.

The sample holds one count of this clone. The chain uses TRBV5-4 and TRBJ1-2, with D uncertain. Germline CDR1 is SGHNT and CDR2 is YYREEE (reference sequence). This CDR3 has 16 residues. V was trimmed by 0 bases and J by 0 bases, leaving 12 bases between them. CDR3: CASSLGGGNTNYGYTF. The CDR3, as DNA: TGTGCCAGCAGCTTGGGGGGAGGGAACACTAACTATGGCTACACCTTC.

Only a few counts were recorded for this clone. The chain recombines TRBV2 with TRBJ2-3, with 8 bases that match TRBD2. There are 17 residues in the CDR3. V trimming: 4 bases; J trimming: 0 bases; junction bases outside the gene matches: 9. Germline CDR1 reads SNHLY; CDR2 reads FYNNEI. CDR3 bases: TGTGCCAGCAGTGGCTTCTTCGGGAGGGGTAGCACAGATACGCAGTATTTT. Residues: CASSGFFGRGSTDTQYF.

This clone was seen just once. The CDR3 DNA reads as TGTGCCAGCAGACAACTCGTGAGTATTCAGCCCCAGCATTTT. Its protein product is CASRQLVSIQPQHF. V gene TRBV28 combines with J gene TRBJ1-5; no clear D. The CDR3 sequence is 14 residues long. Germline values: CDR1 MDHEN, CDR2 SYDVKM. The V and J ends lost 6 bases and 6 bases respectively, with 15 bases between them. The complete variable domain, with remaining parts taken from reference TRBV28 and TRBJ1-5, reads DVKVTQSSRYLVKRTGEKVFLECVQDMDHENMFWYRQDPGLGLRLIYFSYDVKMKEKGDIPEGYSVSREKKERFSLILESASTNQTSMYLCASRQLVSIQPQHFGDGTRLSIL.

The genes are TRBV30 and TRBJ1-3; the D is unclear. Trimming removed 5 bases at V and 0 bases at J, with 8 bases between. This CDR3 comprises 13 residues. Germline-derived CDR1 and CDR2 are GTSNPN and SVGIG (reference sequence). The CDR3 bases are TGTGCCTGGGACGGCAGCTCTGGAAACACCATATATTTT. Encoded protein: CAWDGSSGNTIYF.

The V and J genes are TRBV19 and TRBJ2-7; a weak D match, TRBD1 (5 bases). The CDR3 contains 12 residues. V was trimmed by 7 bases and J by 5 bases, leaving 12 bases between them. The germline CDR1 and CDR2 sequences are LNHDA and SQIVND (reference sequence). Here the CDR3 reads CASTGRADEQYF. In DNA, the CDR3 is TGTGCCAGTACCGGCAGGGCTGACGAGCAGTACTTC.

The V call is TRBV6-5, the J call TRBJ2-3, with D possibly TRBD2 on 5 matching bases. Germline-derived CDR1 and CDR2 are MNHEY and SVGAGI. V lost 5 bases to trimming and J lost 1 base, with 13 bases between them. This CDR3 has 15 residues. CDR3 coding DNA: TGTGCCAGCAGTAATTCGGACGGGGGCACAGATACGCAGTATTTT. Translating it yields CASSNSDGGTDTQYF.

This sequence joins TRBV28 and TRBJ2-5; TRBD2 matches 16 bases. Looked up from germline, CDR1 is MDHEN and CDR2 is SYDVKM. Trimming cost V 2 bases and J 4 bases; bases outside gene matches: 13. This CDR3 spans 20 amino acids. The DNA for the CDR3 is TGTGCCAGCAGTTTACCCCCGGGACTAGCGGGAGGGCCTAATTCAGAGACCCAGTACTTC. It translates to CASSLPPGLAGGPNSETQYF.

The genes are TRBV14 and TRBJ2-7; TRBD2 matches 10 bases. The V gene's germline CDR1 is SGHDN and CDR2 FVKESK. V lost 0 bases to trimming and J lost 5 bases; unmatched junction nucleotides: 10. The CDR3 contains 17 residues. In DNA form, the CDR3 reads TGTGCCAGCAGCCAAGAAGGACTAGCGGCCCTAGGGGACGAGCAGTACTTC. This sequence encodes CASSQEGLAALGDEQYF. The full variable domain, completed using reference TRBV14 and TRBJ2-7, is EAGVTQFPSHSVIEKGQTVTLRCDPISGHDNLYWYRRVMGKEIKFLLHFVKESKQDESGMPNNRFLAERTGGTYSTLKVQPAELEDSGVYFCASSQEGLAALGDEQYFGPGTRLTVT.

A few counts support this clone. V is TRBV14 and J is TRBJ2-2; the D gene is possibly TRBD1 (7 bases). V lost 4 bases and J lost 6, with 15 bases in between. There are 15 residues in the CDR3. CDR1 is SGHDN, CDR2 FVKESK, per germline. Here the CDR3 reads CASSRQGGEAGELFF. The CDR3 nucleotides read TGTGCCAGCAGCCGACAGGGAGGTGAGGCCGGGGAGCTGTTTTTT.

CDR3: CASSPSGTGIGNTIYF. In DNA form, the CDR3 reads TGTGCCAGCTCACCATCCGGGACAGGGATTGGAAACACCATATATTTT. The chain is built from TRBV18 and TRBJ1-3, with 9 bases identical to TRBD1. CDR1 is KGHSH, CDR2 LQKENI, per germline. The CDR3 has 16 residues. After removal of 2 bases from V and 3 bases from J, the junction contained 5 bases not matched to a gene.

This clone was counted a single time. The chain is built from TRBV11-2 and TRBJ1-1; the match to TRBD1 covers 9 bases. With V trimmed by 10 bases and J by 6 bases, 18 bases remained unmatched. The CDR3 has 16 residues. The germline gives CDR1 SGHAT, CDR2 FQNNGV. The DNA of the CDR3 is TGTGCCACCACAACTCTCCGGGACAGGGATTTCCCTGAAGCTTTCTTT. This encodes CATTTLRDRDFPEAFF.

The genes are TRBV5-1 and TRBJ2-1; tentatively, D is TRBD1 (6 bases). CDR3 size: 13 residues. The germline V gene encodes CDR1 SGHRS and CDR2 YFSETQ. The germline V and J ends were trimmed by 3 bases and 6 bases, with 10 bases remaining between them. DNA of the CDR3: TGCGCCAGCAGCTCGACAGGAGTCAATGAGCAGTTCTTC. This encodes CASSSTGVNEQFF.

This chain connects TRBV5-4 to TRBJ1-2; 7 nucleotides align to TRBD1. J was trimmed by 8 bases and V by 3 bases; bases with no gene match: 13. Germline values: CDR1 SGHNT, CDR2 YYREEE (reference sequence). The CDR3 loop spans 15 amino acids. The chain's CDR3 is CASSSLTQGMGGYTF. The CDR3 bases are TGTGCCAGCAGCTCGTTAACACAGGGGATGGGCGGCTACACCTTC.

The rearrangement links TRBV5-1 to TRBJ1-4; D is unclear. CDR1 and CDR2 from the germline V gene are SGHRS and YFSETQ. Trimming shortened V by 2 bases and J by 5 bases, and 7 bases separated the two germline ends. The CDR3 sequence is 13 residues long. In DNA form, the CDR3 reads TGCGCCAGCAGCTTCCAGGACAATGAAAAACTGTTTTTT. This codes for CASSFQDNEKLFF.

The chain has TRBV18 and TRBJ2-7; 7 bases are a match to TRBD2. Germline V CDR1 and CDR2: KGHSH, LQKENI. This CDR3 contains 14 residues. The junction had 8 bases not matched to a gene; V was cut back by 5 bases and J by 4 bases. CDR3 sequence reads: CASSSRTRKYEQYF. CDR3 DNA sequence: TGTGCCAGCTCATCGAGGACTAGAAAATACGAGCAGTACTTC.

The rearrangement uses TRBV4-1 and TRBJ2-6; TRBD1 matches at 8 bases. Looked up from germline, CDR1 is MGHRA and CDR2 is YSYEKL. V lost 3 bases, J lost 7 bases, and 2 bases stayed unmatched. CDR3 length: 14 amino acids. In nucleotides, the CDR3 is TGCGCCAGCAGCCACGACAGGGGTGCCAACGTCCTGACTTTC. The encoded protein is CASSHDRGANVLTF.

The chain is built from TRBV6-5 and TRBJ2-1, with TRBD2 matching over 10 bases. This CDR3 has 15 residues. With 5 bases clipped from V and 7 bases from J, the junction kept 8 bases outside the gene matches. From germline, CDR1 is MNHEY and CDR2 SVGAGI. DNA for the CDR3: TGTGCCAGCAGTATCTATAGCGGGAGGTCGAATGAGCAGTTCTTC. It translates to CASSIYSGRSNEQFF.

The rearrangement uses TRBV28 and TRBJ1-2, with 7 bases fitting TRBD1. The germline CDR1 and CDR2 sequences are MDHEN and SYDVKM. CDR3 length: 15 residues. Losses at the gene ends were 5 bases for V and 2 bases for J; bases not matched to a gene: 8. The CDR3 loop reads CASSPGTVFNYGYTF. DNA for the CDR3: TGTGCCAGCAGTCCCGGGACAGTCTTCAACTATGGCTACACCTTC.

The J gene is TRBJ1-5, the V gene TRBV27; weak D call: TRBD1 (6 bases). The CDR3 runs 14 residues. Germline V gene lookup returns CDR1 MNHEY and CDR2 SMNVEV (reference sequence). V shed 4 bases and J shed 7 bases, with 14 bases lying between them. The CDR3 DNA reads as TGTGCCAGCAGTTCAACAGGGAATGGACAGCCCCAGCATTTT. Protein sequence: CASSSTGNGQPQHF.